The text below deals with one T cell receptor beta chain. Antigen: not known. Germline V gene data show CDR1 as LNHDA and CDR2 as SQIVND (reference sequence). Between the trimmed V and J ends, which lost 3 bases and 3 bases, there was a span of 6 bases. The CDR3 consists of 13 residues. The PCR was carried out with 60 Vbeta primers and 13 Jbeta primers. Profiled with immunoSEQ multiplex PCR; TCRdb holds only in-frame clones, not every one. The profile shows 150,000 to 200,000 clones, approximately 80% of them singletons. This entry is derived from a study of cytomegalovirus exposure and HLA in healthy donors. Whole-study findings and limits: Altogether, some 170 TCR beta chains were recorded as cytomegalovirus-associated. Previously analyzed data showed that most TCR beta V segments were productive at a frequency of about 87% or about 30%.

The chain links TRBV19 to TRBJ2-1; no reliable D call. The source material was PBMCs. The clonotype originates from a woman aged 50 to 65 in good health and CMV-seronegative. CDR3 bases: TGTGCCAGTAGTATGGGCTACTACAATGAGCAGTTCTTC. This codes for CASSMGYYNEQFF.